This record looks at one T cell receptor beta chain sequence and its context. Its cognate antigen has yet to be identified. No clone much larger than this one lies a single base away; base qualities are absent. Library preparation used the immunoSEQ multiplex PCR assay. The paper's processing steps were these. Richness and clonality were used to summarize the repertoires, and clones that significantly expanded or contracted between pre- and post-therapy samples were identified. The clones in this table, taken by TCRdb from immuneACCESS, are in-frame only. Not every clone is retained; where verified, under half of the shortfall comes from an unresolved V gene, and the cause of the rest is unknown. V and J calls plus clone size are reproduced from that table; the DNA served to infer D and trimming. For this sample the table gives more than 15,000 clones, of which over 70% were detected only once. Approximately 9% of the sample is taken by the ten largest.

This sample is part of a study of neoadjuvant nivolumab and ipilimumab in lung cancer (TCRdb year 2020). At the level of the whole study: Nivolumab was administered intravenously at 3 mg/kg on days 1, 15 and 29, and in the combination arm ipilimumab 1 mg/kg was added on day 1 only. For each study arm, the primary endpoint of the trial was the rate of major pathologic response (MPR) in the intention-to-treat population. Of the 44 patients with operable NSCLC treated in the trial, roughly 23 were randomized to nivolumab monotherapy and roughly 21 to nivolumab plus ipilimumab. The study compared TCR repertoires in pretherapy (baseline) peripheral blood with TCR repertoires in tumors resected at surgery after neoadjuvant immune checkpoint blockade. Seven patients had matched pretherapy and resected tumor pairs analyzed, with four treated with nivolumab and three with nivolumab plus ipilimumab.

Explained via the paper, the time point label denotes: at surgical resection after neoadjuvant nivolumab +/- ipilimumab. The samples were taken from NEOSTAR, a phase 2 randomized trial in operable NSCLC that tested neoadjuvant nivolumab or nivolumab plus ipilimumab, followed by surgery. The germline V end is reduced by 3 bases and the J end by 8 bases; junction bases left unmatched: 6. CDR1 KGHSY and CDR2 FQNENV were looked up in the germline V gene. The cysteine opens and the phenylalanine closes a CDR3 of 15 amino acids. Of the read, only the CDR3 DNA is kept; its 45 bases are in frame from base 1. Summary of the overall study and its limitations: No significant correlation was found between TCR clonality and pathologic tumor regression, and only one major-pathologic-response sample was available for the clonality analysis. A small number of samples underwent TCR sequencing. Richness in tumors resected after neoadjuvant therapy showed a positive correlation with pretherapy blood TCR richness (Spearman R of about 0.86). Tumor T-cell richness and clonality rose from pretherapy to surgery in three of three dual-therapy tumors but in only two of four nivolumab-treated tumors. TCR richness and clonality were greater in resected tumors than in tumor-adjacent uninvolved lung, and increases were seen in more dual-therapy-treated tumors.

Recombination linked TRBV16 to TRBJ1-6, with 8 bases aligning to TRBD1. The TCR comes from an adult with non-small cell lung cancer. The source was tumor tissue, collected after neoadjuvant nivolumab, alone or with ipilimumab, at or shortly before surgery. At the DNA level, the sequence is TGTGCCAGCAGCCAGAGACAGGGGAACGATTCACCCCTCCACTTT. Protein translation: CASSQRQGNDSPLHF.